A single sample is the source of the 6 T cell receptor beta chains below, sequenced in a study of T cells in women clearing cervical HPV infection. Method: immunoSEQ multiplex PCR; TCRdb's copy keeps in-frame clones and lacks some. This repertoire includes some 40,000 clones. Sequencing used blood buffy coat. Every receptor here comes from a woman aged 18 to 75 with a cervical HPV16 infection that either progressed to CIN3+ or cleared (not recorded which).

Note on this clone: The read halts 3 residues ahead of the CDR3 end, with the missing end drawn from the germline J gene. V is TRBV19 and J is TRBJ2-5, with D tentatively TRBD2 (5 bases). This CDR3 comprises 14 residues. Germline CDR1 is LNHDA and CDR2 is SQIVND (reference sequence). Trimming left V 4 bases short and J 2 bases short, with 11 bases between. The part of the CDR3 DNA that was read is TGTGCCAGTAGTACATTCGGGGTTCAAGAGACC. Its protein product is CASSTFGVQET. The whole CDR3 protein reads CASSTFGVQETQYF.

Worth noting for this clone: The read terminates 3 residues before the CDR3 end, so the remaining end is supplied by the germline J gene. The chain couples TRBV10-3 to TRBJ2-4; TRBD1 aligns across 9 bases. The trim removed 6 bases at V and 7 bases at J, leaving 4 bases unmatched. The V gene's germline CDR1 is ENHRY and CDR2 SYGVKD. This CDR3 contains 13 residues. CDR3 bases read: TGTGCCATCAGGCCGGGGACAGGGAACATT. Translation: CAIRPGTGNI. The whole CDR3 protein reads CAIRPGTGNIQYF.

Remarks on this clone: The read ends 3 residues early relative to the CDR3; the germline J gene fills the gap. V gene TRBV19 combines with J gene TRBJ2-1; 15 nucleotides align to TRBD2. After removal of 5 bases from V and 7 bases from J, the junction contained 9 bases not matched to a gene. The CDR3 is made up of 17 amino acids. CDR1 and CDR2 from the germline V gene are LNHDA and SQIVND (reference sequence). CDR3 DNA (partial): TGTGCCAGTAGTGTGAGGGGGGGGACTAGCGGGAGGAATGAG. Translated: CASSVRGGTSGRNE. The complete CDR3 protein is CASSVRGGTSGRNEQFF. Filled out from reference TRBV19 and TRBJ2-1, the complete variable domain reads DGGITQSPKYLFRKEGQNVTLSCEQNLNHDAMYWYRQDPGQGLRLIYYSQIVNDFQKGDIAEGYSVSREKKESFPLTVTSAQKNPTAFYLCASSVRGGTSGRNEQFFGPGTRLTVL.

With regard to this clone: The read ends 3 residues shy of where the CDR3 ends; the end is completed using the germline J gene. This chain connects TRBV10-2 to TRBJ2-7, with D possibly being TRBD1 (6 bases). CDR1 is WSHSY and CDR2 is SAAADI in the germline V gene. The CDR3 runs to 12 residues. The V end was cut by 0 bases, the J end by 6 bases, with 6 bases between. The CDR3 DNA, read in part, is TGCGCCAGCAGTGAGTCAGGGGGCGAG. Translating gives CASSESGGE. The full CDR3 sequence reads CASSESGGEQYF.

Worth noting for this clone: From the germline J gene comes the end of the CDR3, since the read stops 3 residues before it. V usage is TRBV20-1 and J usage is TRBJ1-5, with D possibly TRBD1 on 5 matching bases. CDR1 and CDR2 (germline): DFQATT, SNEGSKA (reference sequence). This CDR3 has 12 amino acids. Between the trimmed V and J ends, which lost 3 bases and 4 bases, there was a span of 7 bases. CDR3 bases read: TGCAGTGCTAGGGGGGGGAATCAGCCC. Translated: CSARGGNQP. The complete CDR3 sequence is CSARGGNQPQHF.

In the case of this clone: The read comes to an end 3 residues before the CDR3 does, leaving the germline J gene to fill in the end. The rearrangement joins TRBV7-3 to TRBJ2-7; 15 bases map to TRBD2. After removal of 4 bases from V and 5 bases from J, the junction contained 12 bases not matched to a gene. CDR1 is SGHTA, CDR2 FQGTGA, per germline. The CDR3 extends over 18 amino acids. The CDR3 is CASSSWTSGRAGIDEQYF. The CDR3 bases that were read are TGTGCCAGCAGCTCCTGGACTAGCGGGAGGGCCGGTATCGACGAG.